The 12 T cell receptor beta chains presented below share a single source sample, sequenced in a study of T cells after yellow fever vaccination. A single record per CDR3 protein comes from TCRdb applying MiXCR to the 5' RACE reads. Of some 240,000 distinct CDR3 sequences listed, roughly 5% are singletons. This sample comprised CD4+ T cells sorted from PBMCs, obtained on the day of the yellow fever booster vaccination. These receptors were taken from a young man who received the YFV17D yellow fever vaccine.

This clonotype was observed at least ten times. This may arise from a read error, as a much more abundant clone is one base away. The chain employs TRBV7-8 and TRBJ2-5; D might be TRBD1 (6 bases). This CDR3 contains 14 residues. Germline-derived CDR1 and CDR2 are SGHVS and FQNEAQ. Trimming cost V 8 bases and J 0 bases, with 13 bases left between them. CDR3 sequence reads: CASGIGTYQETQYF. The CDR3, as DNA: TGTGCCAGCGGTATCGGGACATACCAAGAGACCCAGTACTTC. Looking up the rest from reference TRBV7-8 and TRBJ2-5 gives the full variable domain: GAGVSQSPRYKVAKRGQDVALRCDPISGHVSLFWYQQALGQGPEFLTYFQNEAQLDKSGLPSDRFFAERPEGSVSTLKIQRTQQEDSAVYLCASGIGTYQETQYFGPGTRLLVL.

The table lists this clonotype with many counts. V gene TRBV18 combines with J gene TRBJ2-3; the D gene is possibly TRBD1 (5 bases). Germline CDR1 and CDR2: KGHSH and LQKENI. V gave up 3 bases and J gave up 3 bases, with 13 bases separating them. The CDR3 is 15 amino acids. This CDR3 reads CASSPGQGGTDTQYF. For the CDR3, the DNA is TGTGCCAGCTCACCGGGCCAGGGCGGAACAGATACGCAGTATTTT.

This clonotype was observed many times. V is TRBV7-2 and J is TRBJ1-4; possible D gene TRBD1, 5 bases. V was pared by 1 base and J by 8 bases, with 8 bases between. Germline CDR1 is SGHTA and CDR2 is FQGNSA. The CDR3 loop spans 13 amino acids. The CDR3 spells CASSLVEGEKLFF. DNA for the CDR3: TGTGCCAGCAGCTTAGTGGAGGGGGAAAAACTGTTTTTT.

This clonotype was recorded a few times. The chain carries TRBV20-1 and TRBJ2-1; TRBD2 matches 11 bases. Germline assignment: CDR1 DFQATT and CDR2 SNEGSKA (reference sequence). The CDR3 covers 14 residues. Unmatched junction bases numbered 5, after V lost 3 bases and J lost 7 bases. This CDR3 is CSARSSGGANEQFF. The CDR3 DNA reads TGCAGTGCTAGGAGTAGCGGGGGGGCGAATGAGCAGTTCTTC.

In its sample, this clonotype was seen a few times. V gene TRBV5-4 combines with J gene TRBJ2-3, with 7 bases that match TRBD2. CDR1 is SGHNT, CDR2 YYREEE, per germline (reference sequence). The CDR3 length is 15 residues. J lost 1 base, V lost 1 base, and 3 bases had no gene match. The CDR3 protein is CASSLSLAGTDTQYF. The DNA of the CDR3 is TGTGCCAGCAGCTTGAGTCTAGCGGGCACAGATACGCAGTATTTT.

This clonotype was seen a few times. This chain connects TRBV3-1 to TRBJ2-5; unclear D gene. The CDR3 is made up of 14 amino acids. V shed 2 bases and J shed 5 bases, with 12 bases lying between them. CDR1 is LGHDT and CDR2 is YNNKEL in the germline V gene (reference sequence). The CDR3 spells CASSQPSMGETQYF. The CDR3 nucleotides are TGTGCCAGCAGCCAACCTTCGATGGGTGAGACCCAGTACTTC.

This chain links TRBV20-1 with TRBJ1-5; 7 bases fit TRBD1. This CDR3 spans 13 amino acids. Losses at the gene ends were 3 bases for V and 7 bases for J; bases not matched to a gene: 6. CDR1 DFQATT and CDR2 SNEGSKA come from the germline V gene (reference sequence). CDR3 sequence (DNA): TGCAGTGCTAGGGCAGGGGGGCGCCAGCCCCAGCATTTT. This codes for CSARAGGRQPQHF.

The sample holds many counts of this clonotype. The chain carries TRBV3-1 and TRBJ2-5; D remains unclear. The germline V gene encodes CDR1 LGHDT and CDR2 YNNKEL (reference sequence). V was clipped by 1 base and J by 7 bases, with 4 bases between them. The CDR3 loop spans 11 amino acids. CDR3 amino acids: CASSQGPTQYF. The DNA for the CDR3 is TGTGCCAGCAGCCAAGGTCCGACCCAGTACTTC.

V usage is TRBV2 and J usage is TRBJ2-4, with TRBD1 matching 12 bases. Unmatched junction bases numbered 10, after V lost 6 bases and J lost 7 bases. Germline CDR1 and CDR2: SNHLY and FYNNEI. The CDR3 is 16 residues long. The CDR3 DNA is TGTGCCAGCAGCTTAGCCGGGACAGGGGGCTCGAACATTCAGTACTTC. It encodes CASSLAGTGGSNIQYF.

The table lists this clonotype with many counts. The chain is built from TRBV12-3 or TRBV12-4 and TRBJ2-5; TRBD1 matches 7 bases. V was pared by 7 bases and J by 1 base, with 9 bases of the junction left unmatched. This CDR3 region has 15 residues. CDR3: CASTLNRGPQETQYF. The CDR3 coding sequence is TGTGCCAGCACCTTAAACAGGGGCCCCCAAGAGACCCAGTACTTC.

This clonotype appeared many times. The chain recombines TRBV7-2 with TRBJ2-3; no definite D call. The CDR3 sequence is 13 residues long. With 7 bases removed from V and 1 base from J, the gap between germline ends came to 9 bases. Looked up from germline, CDR1 is SGHTA and CDR2 is FQGNSA. The CDR3 DNA is TGTGCCAGCACCCTCCGGGGCACAGATACGCAGTATTTT. It yields the protein CASTLRGTDTQYF.

This clonotype was found a few times. The chain couples TRBV29-1 to TRBJ1-1; TRBD1 matches at 10 bases. This CDR3 spans 17 amino acids. CDR1 SQVTM and CDR2 ANQGSEA come from the germline V gene. V shed 4 bases and J 4 bases; nucleotides not matched to a gene: 15. CDR3 nucleotides: TGCAGCGTTGCCCGGGGCCGGACAGGGGGTATAAGCACTGAAGCTTTCTTT. It yields the protein CSVARGRTGGISTEAFF.